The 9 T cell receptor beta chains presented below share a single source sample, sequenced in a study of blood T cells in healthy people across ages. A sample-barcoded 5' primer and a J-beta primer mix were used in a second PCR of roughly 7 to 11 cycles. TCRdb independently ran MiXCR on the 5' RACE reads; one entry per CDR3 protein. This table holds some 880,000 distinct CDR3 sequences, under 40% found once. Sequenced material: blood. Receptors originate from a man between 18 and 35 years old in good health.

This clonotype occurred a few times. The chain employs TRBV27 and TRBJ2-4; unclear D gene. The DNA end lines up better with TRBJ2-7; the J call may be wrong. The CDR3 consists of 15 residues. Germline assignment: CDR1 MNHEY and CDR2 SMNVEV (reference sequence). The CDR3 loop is CASSRSGSPYYEQYF. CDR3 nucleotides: TGTGCCAGCAGTCGCTCGGGTTCCCCCTACTACGAGCAGTACTTC.

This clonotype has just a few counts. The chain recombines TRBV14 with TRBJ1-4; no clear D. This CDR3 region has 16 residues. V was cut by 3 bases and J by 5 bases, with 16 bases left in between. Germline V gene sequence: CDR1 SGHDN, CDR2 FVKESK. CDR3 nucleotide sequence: TGTGCCAGCAGCCAGTGGGGAATCGGGCCAAATGAAAAACTGTTTTTT. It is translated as CASSQWGIGPNEKLFF.

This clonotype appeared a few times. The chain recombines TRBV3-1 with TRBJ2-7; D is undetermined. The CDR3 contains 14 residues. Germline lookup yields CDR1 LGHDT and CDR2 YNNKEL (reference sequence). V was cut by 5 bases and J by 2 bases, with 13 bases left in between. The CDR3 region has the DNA TGTGCCAGCAGCACGACAAGAGAGGCCTACGAGCAGTACTTC. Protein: CASSTTREAYEQYF.

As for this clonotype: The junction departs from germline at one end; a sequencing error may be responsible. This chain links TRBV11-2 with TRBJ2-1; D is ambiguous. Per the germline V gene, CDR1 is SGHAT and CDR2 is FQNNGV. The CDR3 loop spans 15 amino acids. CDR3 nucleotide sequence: TGTACCAGCAGCTTATTTGGGGATTCCTACAATGAGCAGTTCTTC. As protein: CTSSLFGDSYNEQFF.

CDR3 coding DNA: TGTGCCATCTCAGTTTTAATAAGGGGGGATTCACCCCTCCACTTT. This gives the protein CAISVLIRGDSPLHF. The V and J genes are TRBV28 and TRBJ1-6; possibly TRBD1 for D (6 bases). This CDR3 contains 15 residues. Between the trimmed V and J ends, which lost 10 bases and 8 bases, there was a span of 21 bases. Germline CDR1 reads MDHEN; CDR2 reads SYDVKM.

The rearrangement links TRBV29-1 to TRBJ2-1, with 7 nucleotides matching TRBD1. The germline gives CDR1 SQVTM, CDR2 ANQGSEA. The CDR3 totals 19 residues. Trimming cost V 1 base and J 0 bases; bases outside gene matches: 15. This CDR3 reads CSVEGPGTDTPSSYNEQFF. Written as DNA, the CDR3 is TGCAGCGTTGAAGGTCCCGGGACAGACACCCCAAGCTCCTACAATGAGCAGTTCTTC.

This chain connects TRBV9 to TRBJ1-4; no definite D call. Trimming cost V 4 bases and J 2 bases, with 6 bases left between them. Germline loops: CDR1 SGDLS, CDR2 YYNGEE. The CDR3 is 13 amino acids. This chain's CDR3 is CASSPDTNEKLFF. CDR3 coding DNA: TGTGCCAGCAGCCCCGACACTAATGAAAAACTGTTTTTT.

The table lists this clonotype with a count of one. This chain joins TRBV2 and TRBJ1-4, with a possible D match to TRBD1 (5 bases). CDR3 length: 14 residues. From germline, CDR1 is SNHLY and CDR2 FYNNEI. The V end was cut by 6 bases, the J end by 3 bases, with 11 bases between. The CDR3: CASSRGAANEKLFF. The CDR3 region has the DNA TGTGCCAGCAGCCGGGGCGCGGCTAATGAAAAACTGTTTTTT.

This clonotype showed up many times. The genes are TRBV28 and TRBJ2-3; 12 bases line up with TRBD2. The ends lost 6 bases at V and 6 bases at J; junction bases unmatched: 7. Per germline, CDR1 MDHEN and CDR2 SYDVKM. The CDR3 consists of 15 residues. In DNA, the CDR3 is TGTGCCAGCAGCCCCCCTAGCGGGGGGGTCGATACGCAGTATTTT. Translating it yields CASSPPSGGVDTQYF. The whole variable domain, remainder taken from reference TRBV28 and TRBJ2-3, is DVKVTQSSRYLVKRTGEKVFLECVQDMDHENMFWYRQDPGLGLRLIYFSYDVKMKEKGDIPEGYSVSREKKERFSLILESASTNQTSMYLCASSPPSGGVDTQYFGPGTRLTVL.